Shown below are 23 T cell receptor beta chains from a single sample sequenced in a study of molecular identifiers for immune sequencing clone quantification. MiXCR, applied by TCRdb to the PCR reads, yields one record per CDR3 protein. The sample lists about 510,000 distinct CDR3 sequences, 20% to 25% occurring once. Sequencing input: naive CD8+ T cells from blood, with Jurkat cell RNA spiked in. Subset meaning: FACS-sorted CD8+CD4-CCR7+CD45RA+ naive T cells. These TCRs come from a human donor in good health. Some libraries in this study had Jurkat cell RNA spiked in.

This clonotype was counted at least ten times. The chain has TRBV30 and TRBJ2-7, with 10 bases that match TRBD1. The length of the CDR3 is 13 residues. The trim removed 4 bases at V and 5 bases at J, leaving 5 bases unmatched. Per the germline V gene, CDR1 is GTSNPN and CDR2 is SVGIG (reference sequence). As DNA, the CDR3 is TGTGCCTGGAATGGGGGGACAGGGGACGAGCAGTACTTC. Translation: CAWNGGTGDEQYF.

This clonotype came up a few times. The chain couples TRBV2 to TRBJ1-1; no firm D call. Germline CDR1 SNHLY, CDR2 FYNNEI. V was cut by 6 bases and J by 4 bases, with 9 bases left in between. The CDR3 covers 12 residues. CDR3 region: CASRWESTEAFF. DNA of the CDR3: TGTGCCAGCAGGTGGGAGAGCACTGAAGCTTTCTTT. Complete variable domain (other parts from reference TRBV2 and TRBJ1-1): EPEVTQTPSHQVTQMGQEVILRCVPISNHLYFYWYRQILGQKVEFLVSFYNNEISEKSEIFDDQFSVERPDGSNFTLKIRSTKLEDSAMYFCASRWESTEAFFGQGTRLTVV.

This clonotype was recorded many times. The chain uses TRBV4-3 and TRBJ2-7; D unresolved. Trimming left V 1 base short and J 3 bases short, with 10 bases between. The CDR3 consists of 14 residues. Germline V gene sequence: CDR1 LGHNA, CDR2 YSLEER. CDR3 sequence reads: CASSQVAGNYEQYF. The CDR3 DNA reads as TGCGCCAGCAGCCAAGTTGCAGGCAACTACGAGCAGTACTTC.

This clonotype was observed at least ten times. The CDR3 nucleotides read TGTGCCAGCAGCCAAGGGACTTCGAGCAATCAGCCCCAGCATTTT. Protein sequence: CASSQGTSSNQPQHF. The rearrangement joins TRBV12-3 or TRBV12-4 to TRBJ1-5, with D tentatively TRBD1 (5 bases). The V gene lost 6 bases and the J gene lost 1 base, with 13 bases spanning the gap. This CDR3 has 15 residues.

The chain carries TRBV5-6 and TRBJ1-2; D unclear. Germline V gene sequence: CDR1 SGHDT, CDR2 YYEEEE. The CDR3 covers 15 residues. V was clipped by 0 bases and J by 3 bases, with 12 bases between them. CDR3 loop: CASSLEESGDYGYTF. The CDR3 DNA follows: TGTGCCAGCAGCTTGGAAGAATCTGGCGACTATGGCTACACCTTC.

In its sample, this clonotype was seen a few times. The chain couples TRBV19 to TRBJ2-2, with 7 positions matching TRBD1. The germline CDR1 and CDR2 sequences are LNHDA and SQIVND (reference sequence). After removal of 3 bases from V and 4 bases from J, the junction contained 5 bases not matched to a gene. The CDR3 has 15 amino acids. The CDR3 DNA reads TGTGCCAGTAGTATGGGACAGCGGTCCACCGGGGAGCTGTTTTTT. Amino acid sequence: CASSMGQRSTGELFF.

V is TRBV3-1 and J is TRBJ1-6, with 9 positions matching TRBD1. Germline loops: CDR1 LGHDT, CDR2 YNNKEL (reference sequence). CDR3 length: 14 amino acids. With 5 bases clipped from V and 7 bases from J, the junction kept 3 bases outside the gene matches. Here the CDR3 reads CASSYRGLNSPLHF. CDR3 bases: TGTGCCAGCAGCTACAGGGGGCTAAATTCACCCCTCCACTTT.

The rearrangement uses TRBV30 and TRBJ1-5; 10 nucleotides agree with TRBD1. This CDR3 has 13 amino acids. The V gene's germline CDR1 is GTSNPN and CDR2 SVGIG (reference sequence). V was pared by 3 bases and J by 5 bases, with 1 base of the junction left unmatched. The CDR3 bases are TGTGCCTGGAGGGGGACAGGGGATCAGCCCCAGCATTTT. Amino acid sequence: CAWRGTGDQPQHF. Supplemented by reference TRBV30 and TRBJ1-5, the full variable domain reads SQTIHQWPATLVQPVGSPLSLECTVEGTSNPNLYWYRQAAGRGLQLLFYSVGIGQISSEVPQNLSASRPQDRQFILSSKKLLLSDSGFYLCAWRGTGDQPQHFGDGTRLSIL.

At least ten counts were recorded for this clonotype. The chain combines TRBV4-3 with TRBJ1-2, with D perhaps TRBD1 (6 bases). Trimming took off 1 base at V and 4 bases at J, with 10 bases between the two ends. There are 14 residues in the CDR3. The germline gives CDR1 LGHNA, CDR2 YSLEER. Here the CDR3 reads CASSQAGVGYGYTF. CDR3 coding DNA: TGCGCCAGCAGCCAAGCAGGGGTCGGCTATGGCTACACCTTC.

In regard to this clonotype: A read error may be the cause here, since a much bigger clone is one base away. V usage is TRBV28 and J usage is TRBJ2-7; a weak D match, TRBD2 (6 bases). The V end lost 8 bases, the J end lost 6 bases, and 17 bases lay between the germline ends. This CDR3 is 13 amino acids long. Per the germline V gene, CDR1 is MDHEN and CDR2 is SYDVKM. The CDR3 loop is CASEEGRVFEQYF. In DNA form, the CDR3 reads TGTGCCAGCGAGGAGGGCAGGGTGTTCGAGCAGTACTTC.

There are many counts of this clonotype. The V call is TRBV6-2 or TRBV6-3, the J call TRBJ2-3; D gene uncertain. Trimming removed 6 bases from V and 0 bases from J, with 16 bases in between. Germline CDR1 reads MNHEY; CDR2 reads SVGEGT. This CDR3 contains 16 residues. DNA for the CDR3: TGTGCCAGCAGGCGCCTCGGGCAGACCAGCACAGATACGCAGTATTTT. Protein: CASRRLGQTSTDTQYF.

In its sample, this clonotype was seen many times. The chain carries TRBV12-5 and TRBJ2-7; the match to TRBD2 covers 11 bases. J gave up 3 bases and V 1 base, and 11 bases lay outside the gene matches. The CDR3 runs to 18 residues. The germline V gene has CDR1 LGHNT and CDR2 FRNRAP. The CDR3 here is CASGLGPSGGPGYYEQYF. The CDR3 DNA follows: TGTGCTAGTGGTTTGGGTCCTAGCGGGGGGCCCGGGTACTACGAGCAGTACTTC.

V and J are TRBV29-1 and TRBJ2-1; D call uncertain. With 1 base removed from V and 8 bases from J, the gap between germline ends came to 3 bases. The CDR3 loop spans 10 amino acids. Germline CDR1 SQVTM, CDR2 ANQGSEA. For the CDR3, the DNA is TGCAGCGTTGAAGGCTATGAGCAGTTCTTC. Protein: CSVEGYEQFF.

Comment on this clonotype: It is likely a read error, because the conserved phenylalanine at the end of the CDR3 is missing. The rearrangement uses TRBV19 and TRBJ2-7, with 9 bases fitting TRBD1. The junction had 4 bases not matched to a gene; V was cut back by 5 bases and J by 2 bases. Germline V gene sequence: CDR1 LNHDA, CDR2 SQIVND (reference sequence). The CDR3 is 14 residues long. In nucleotides, the CDR3 is TGTGCCAGTAGTCCAGGACAGGGGACCTACGAGCAGTACTCC. It specifies CASSPGQGTYEQYS.

The sample holds a few counts of this clonotype. The chain links TRBV20-1 to TRBJ2-7; 7 positions match TRBD2. Germline V lookup: CDR1 DFQATT, CDR2 SNEGSKA (reference sequence). V gave up 4 bases and J gave up 0 bases; unmatched junction bases: 9. The CDR3 loop spans 15 amino acids. The CDR3 here is CSATRPGLPSYEQYF. CDR3 coding DNA: TGCAGTGCTACCCGTCCGGGACTACCCTCCTACGAGCAGTACTTC.

V and J are TRBV7-6 and TRBJ2-2; D gene uncertain. The CDR3 runs 15 residues. The germline CDR1 and CDR2 sequences are SGHVS and FNYEAQ. V lost 5 bases, J lost 1 base, and 11 bases lay in between. The CDR3 DNA reads as TGTGCCAGCAGCAGACTCGACGAGAACACCGGGGAGCTGTTTTTT. This sequence encodes CASSRLDENTGELFF.

The genes are TRBV21-1 and TRBJ2-2; the listed D gene, TRBD2, was not tested against the DNA. TRBV21-1 has pseudogene status. The CDR3 consists of 20 residues. CDR3 protein: CASSKARTLRAGGNTGELFF. In DNA form, the CDR3 reads TGTGCCAGCAGCAAAGCGCGCACTCTGAGAGCGGGGGGGAACACCGGGGAGCTGTTTTTT.

This clonotype was detected many times. The CDR3 sequence is CATSTSALAITYEQYF. CDR3 in DNA: TGTGCCACCAGCACATCCGCGCTAGCGATTACCTACGAGCAGTACTTC. The rearrangement links TRBV15 to TRBJ2-7, with TRBD2 as a possible D gene (6 bases). This CDR3 has 16 amino acids. V dropped 4 bases and J dropped 2 bases, with 18 bases sitting between them. The V gene's germline CDR1 is LNHNV and CDR2 YYDKDF (reference sequence).

The chain employs TRBV28 and TRBJ1-5, with a possible D match to TRBD1 (5 bases). The V gene's germline CDR1 is MDHEN and CDR2 SYDVKM. The CDR3 spans 16 residues. Trimming pared 4 bases from V and 2 bases from J, leaving 15 bases between. CDR3: CASSSGRGIRNQPQHF. In DNA form, the CDR3 reads TGTGCCAGCAGTTCGGGACGGGGTATTCGCAATCAGCCCCAGCATTTT.

This clonotype has just a few counts. The genes are TRBV12-5 and TRBJ2-7; TRBD1 agrees at 8 bases. The CDR3 sequence is 16 residues long. J was trimmed by 2 bases and V by 6 bases; bases with no gene match: 12. CDR1 is LGHNT and CDR2 is FRNRAP in the germline V gene. CDR3: CASGNPGTGVPYEQYF. In DNA, the CDR3 is TGTGCTAGTGGCAATCCCGGGACAGGCGTTCCCTACGAGCAGTACTTC. The variable domain in full, completed from reference TRBV12-5 and TRBJ2-7, reads DARVTQTPRHKVTEMGQEVTMRCQPILGHNTVFWYRQTMMQGLELLAYFRNRAPLDDSGMPKDRFSAEMPDATLATLKIQPSEPRDSAVYFCASGNPGTGVPYEQYFGPGTRLTVT.

The chain carries TRBV21-1 and TRBJ2-3; TRBD1, the table's D call, lacks a check against the DNA. TRBV21-1 corresponds to a pseudogene. The CDR3 is 17 residues long. In nucleotides, the CDR3 is TGTGCCAGCAGCGAAAAGTCCGGACAGGGGTGCACAGATACGCAGTATTTT. Its translation: CASSEKSGQGCTDTQYF.

About this clonotype itself: A much larger clone sits a single nucleotide away, making a read error possible. This rearrangement joins TRBV28 to TRBJ2-6, with D tentatively TRBD1 (5 bases). The germline gives CDR1 MDHEN, CDR2 SYDVKM. The CDR3 runs 13 residues. V gave up 4 bases and J gave up 6 bases, with 7 bases separating them. CDR3 amino acids: CASSSGQANVLTF. CDR3 bases: TGTGCCAGCAGTTCTGGACAGGCCAACGTCCTGACTTTC.

This clonotype was seen many times. The chain joins TRBV19 to TRBJ2-3; 10 nucleotides line up with TRBD1. The CDR3 is 17 residues long. Germline V lookup: CDR1 LNHDA, CDR2 SQIVND (reference sequence). V lost 3 bases and J lost 3; bases outside the gene matches: 9. This CDR3 is CASSMPPGTGVTDTQYF. CDR3 nucleotide sequence: TGTGCCAGTAGTATGCCCCCTGGGACAGGGGTGACAGATACGCAGTATTTT.